This entry lists 12 T cell receptor beta chains sequenced from one sample in a study of cytomegalovirus exposure and HLA in healthy donors (dated by TCRdb to between 2016 and 2019). Library prep was done by the immunoSEQ multiplex PCR assay. The multiplex PCR relied on a mix of 60 forward primers for TCR Vbeta segments and 13 reverse primers for TCR Jbeta segments. The source is immuneACCESS, and TCRdb retained only in-frame sequences with V and J called. Part of the clones is not carried over; for the studies checked, unresolved V genes explain less than half of this, and the remainder is unexplained. This sample has some 120,000 clones in its table, and 50% to 70% of those were observed once. More than 8% of the sample comes from the top ten. Sample: PBMCs. These receptors all come from a middle-aged woman in good health and CMV-seropositive.

This clone appeared a single time. The chain uses TRBV7-6 and TRBJ2-7; possibly TRBD1 for D (6 bases). Looked up from germline, CDR1 is SGHVS and CDR2 is FNYEAQ. The V and J ends lost 5 bases and 0 bases respectively, with 8 bases between them. This CDR3 is built from 13 residues. The CDR3 region is CASSGGNSYEQYF. The CDR3 region has the DNA TGTGCCAGCAGCGGGGGCAACTCCTACGAGCAGTACTTC.

This chain uses TRBV7-2 with TRBJ2-3; weak D call: TRBD2 (6 bases). The CDR3 extends over 12 amino acids. Trimming shortened V by 3 bases and J by 9 bases, and 10 bases separated the two germline ends. Germline CDR1 reads SGHTA; CDR2 reads FQGNSA. DNA for the CDR3: TGTGCCAGCAGCTTCTATAGCGGAACGCAGTATTTT. It encodes CASSFYSGTQYF.

The V gene is TRBV4-3, the J gene TRBJ2-7; 7 bases fit TRBD1. This CDR3 contains 16 residues. Looked up from germline, CDR1 is LGHNA and CDR2 is YSLEER. With V trimmed by 0 bases and J by 3 bases, 8 bases remained unmatched. CDR3 in DNA: TGCGCCAGCAGCCAAGAGCCGACAGGGAAATTCTACGAGCAGTACTTC. Translating it yields CASSQEPTGKFYEQYF.

The chain uses TRBV27 and TRBJ2-3; 9 bases are a match to TRBD2. This CDR3 has 18 residues. The V and J ends lost 3 bases and 4 bases, in that order; junction bases with no gene match: 14. Germline V gene data show CDR1 as MNHEY and CDR2 as SMNVEV (reference sequence). The CDR3 DNA is TGTGCCAGCAGTTTCCGAGGCGGAGCGGGAGGTGTCGCAGATACGCAGTATTTT. Translation gives CASSFRGGAGGVADTQYF.

V is TRBV9 and J is TRBJ2-5, with TRBD2 identical over 10 bases. J was trimmed by 5 bases and V by 3 bases; bases with no gene match: 7. The V gene's germline CDR1 is SGDLS and CDR2 YYNGEE. The CDR3 extends over 15 amino acids. CDR3: CASSDGAGGAETQYF. Written as DNA, the CDR3 is TGTGCCAGCAGCGACGGAGCGGGAGGGGCGGAGACCCAGTACTTC.

This clone was counted only a few times. The V gene is TRBV28, the J gene TRBJ1-5; D may be TRBD1 (6 bases). Germline values: CDR1 MDHEN, CDR2 SYDVKM. V was clipped by 3 bases and J by 0 bases, with 18 bases between them. The CDR3 contains 18 residues. CDR3 coding DNA: TGTGCCAGCAGTTTCCCAGGGGAAGGATGGGATAGCAATCAGCCCCAGCATTTT. Its translation is CASSFPGEGWDSNQPQHF. Together with reference TRBV28 and TRBJ1-5, the CDR3 gives the full variable domain: DVKVTQSSRYLVKRTGEKVFLECVQDMDHENMFWYRQDPGLGLRLIYFSYDVKMKEKGDIPEGYSVSREKKERFSLILESASTNQTSMYLCASSFPGEGWDSNQPQHFGDGTRLSIL.

The chain combines TRBV6-5 with TRBJ1-1; the D is unclear. The V end was cut by 0 bases, the J end by 5 bases, with 13 bases between. Germline CDR1 and CDR2: MNHEY and SVGAGI. The CDR3 sequence is 15 residues long. CDR3 nucleotide sequence: TGTGCCAGCAGTTACTCCCCTAATCGGGAGACTGAAGCTTTCTTT. Amino acids: CASSYSPNRETEAFF.

This clone came up a few times. The chain joins TRBV6-6 to TRBJ2-2; 13 nucleotides agree with TRBD2. Trimming removed 7 bases from V and 5 bases from J; junction bases left unmatched: 4. Germline V gene sequence: CDR1 MNHNY, CDR2 SVGAGI (reference sequence). This CDR3 is 15 amino acids long. As DNA, the CDR3 is TGTGCCAGCACCGGACTAGCGGGAGAGACCGGGGAGCTGTTTTTT. This sequence encodes CASTGLAGETGELFF.

This CDR3 reads CSVARQGPLNTIYF. In DNA form, the CDR3 reads TGCAGCGTTGCCAGACAGGGGCCTTTGAACACCATATATTTT. The rearrangement joins TRBV29-1 to TRBJ1-3; 8 bases are shared with TRBD1. The length of the CDR3 is 14 residues. Germline loops: CDR1 SQVTM, CDR2 ANQGSEA. Trimming at V came to 4 bases and at J to 7 bases, leaving 9 bases not matched to a gene.

This clone was seen a few times. The chain links TRBV4-1 to TRBJ1-5; TRBD1 might be the D (6 bases). V lost 6 bases and J 5 bases, leaving 20 bases between the germline ends. The length of the CDR3 is 16 residues. The germline V gene encodes CDR1 MGHRA and CDR2 YSYEKL. As DNA, the CDR3 is TGCGCCAGCAGAGCTACTACAGGGACACGGGATCAGCCCCAGCATTTT. Translation gives CASRATTGTRDQPQHF.

V is TRBV27 and J is TRBJ2-7, with D tentatively TRBD1 (6 bases). Looked up from germline, CDR1 is MNHEY and CDR2 is SMNVEV (reference sequence). Trimming removed 3 bases from V and 3 bases from J, with 9 bases in between. CDR3 length equals 13 residues. For the CDR3, the DNA is TGTGCCAGCAGTTTTCAGGGGAGCTACGAGCAGTACTTC. Amino acids: CASSFQGSYEQYF.

The CDR3 spells CASRIAQLTDTQYF. As DNA, the CDR3 is TGTGCCAGCAGAATAGCGCAGCTCACAGATACGCAGTATTTT. The chain recombines TRBV5-4 with TRBJ2-3, with D maybe TRBD2 (5 bases). This CDR3 spans 14 amino acids. V was cut by 5 bases and J by 2 bases, with 12 bases left in between. The germline gives CDR1 SGHNT, CDR2 YYREEE (reference sequence).